The 24 T cell receptor beta chains below come from one sample, sequenced in a study of read filtering for tumor transcriptome and immune sequencing. This library used roughly 0.4 ug RNA and molecular barcoded adaptors spanning alpha/delta and beta/gamma chains. Via MiXCR, TCRdb re-called the reads, giving one row per CDR3 protein. This sample yields roughly 56,000 distinct CDR3 sequences, of which roughly 19% are seen a single time; about 14% belongs to the top ten. The sample taken for sequencing was a population of CD138-negative cells sorted from bone marrow. The receptors derive from a donor at least 40 years old with multiple myeloma.

This clonotype was seen many times. The chain recombines TRBV20-1 with TRBJ2-3, with TRBD1 identical over 9 bases. CDR1 is DFQATT, CDR2 SNEGSKA, per germline (reference sequence). CDR3 length: 13 residues. CDR3 loop: CTLGGQGSPTQYF. The CDR3 nucleotides are TGCACCCTGGGGGGACAGGGTTCCCCTACGCAGTATTTT.

This clonotype was detected many times. The chain joins TRBV11-2 to TRBJ2-3; tentative D call: TRBD1 (6 bases). V dropped 5 bases and J dropped 0 bases, with 9 bases sitting between them. CDR1 is SGHAT, CDR2 FQNNGV, per germline. The CDR3 is 14 amino acids. The CDR3 sequence: CASSLDRSTDTQYF. CDR3 coding DNA: TGTGCCAGCAGCCTCGACAGGAGCACAGATACGCAGTATTTT.

This clonotype is medium-sized by share. The V and J genes are TRBV20-1 and TRBJ2-1; the D gene is possibly TRBD1 (6 bases). Germline values: CDR1 DFQATT, CDR2 SNEGSKA (reference sequence). Trimming took 7 bases from V and 0 from J, leaving 16 bases between them. This CDR3 has 15 amino acids. CDR3 in amino acids: CSVAFGGSSYNEQFF. The CDR3 coding sequence is TGCAGTGTAGCGTTTGGGGGCAGCTCCTACAATGAGCAGTTCTTC.

This clonotype was counted ten times or more. The chain combines TRBV6-5 with TRBJ1-5, with a possible D match to TRBD1 (5 bases). CDR3 length: 14 amino acids. V was shortened by 6 bases and J by 1 base, with 10 bases between the two germline ends. Germline V gene sequence: CDR1 MNHEY, CDR2 SVGAGI. DNA for the CDR3: TGTGCCAGCAGCCGGGACGGGAGCAATCAGCCCCAGCATTTT. This encodes CASSRDGSNQPQHF.

This clonotype occurred many times. V is TRBV9 and J is TRBJ2-1, with D perhaps TRBD1 or TRBD2 (6 bases each). V was pared by 0 bases and J by 4 bases, with 17 bases between. The CDR3 is 17 residues long. Germline CDR1 and CDR2: SGDLS and YYNGEE. CDR3 region: CASSVGGTKSKYNEQFF. The CDR3 DNA is TGTGCCAGCAGCGTAGGCGGGACAAAGTCAAAATACAATGAGCAGTTCTTC.

This clonotype occurred many times. This chain uses TRBV3-1 with TRBJ2-5; D remains ambiguous. V was trimmed by 0 bases and J by 5 bases, leaving 7 bases between them. Germline CDR1 and CDR2: LGHDT and YNNKEL (reference sequence). The CDR3 runs to 13 residues. CDR3 nucleotide sequence: TGTGCCAGCAGCCAAGACGGCGTGGAGACCCAGTACTTC. This sequence encodes CASSQDGVETQYF.

This clonotype was found many times. The chain employs TRBV20-1 and TRBJ2-1, with D uncertain. This CDR3 region has 14 residues. The V end lost 4 bases, the J end lost 2 bases, and 12 bases lay between the germline ends. The germline gives CDR1 DFQATT, CDR2 SNEGSKA (reference sequence). The DNA of the CDR3 is TGCAGTGCTAAGGAGCGAGCAGCCTACAATGAGCAGTTCTTC. Protein product: CSAKERAAYNEQFF.

This clonotype was detected ten times or more. This chain uses TRBV27 with TRBJ2-7, with 8 nucleotides matching TRBD2. Germline CDR1 and CDR2: MNHEY and SMNVEV (reference sequence). This CDR3 has 14 residues. After removal of 2 bases from V and 7 bases from J, the junction contained 7 bases not matched to a gene. The DNA for the CDR3 is TGTGCCAGCAGTTTAGCGGGGGGCCTGGGAGAGCAGTACTTC. This sequence encodes CASSLAGGLGEQYF.

This clonotype was recorded once. The conserved phenylalanine or tryptophan normally closing the CDR3 is absent here, so this likely arose from a read error. J is TRBJ2-7 and V is TRBV5-1; 7 bases align to TRBD1. CDR1 and CDR2 from the germline V gene are SGHRS and YFSETQ. The CDR3 length is 15 residues. The CDR3 here is CAGSIAGTVSYEQYL. Written as DNA, the CDR3 is TGCGCCGGCAGCATAGCCGGGACAGTCTCCTACGAGCAGTACCTC.

Details on this clonotype: Without the conserved terminal phenylalanine or tryptophan, this CDR3 likely stems from a read error. V usage is TRBV10-3 and J usage is TRBJ2-1; D unclear. The CDR3 contains 16 residues. CDR1 and CDR2 from the germline V gene are ENHRY and SYGVKD. CDR3 coding DNA: TGTGCCATCGGTGAGAACAGCCGCCTTTCTAGCAATGAGCAGTTCTCC. It yields the protein CAIGENSRLSSNEQFS.

This clonotype has at least ten counts. The chain combines TRBV12-3 or TRBV12-4 with TRBJ2-5; D remains unclear. The V end was cut by 3 bases, the J end by 6 bases, with 8 bases between. The CDR3 covers 12 residues. In nucleotides, the CDR3 is TGTGCCAGCAGTTTCTTAGGAAAGACCCAGTACTTC. Its translation is CASSFLGKTQYF.

This clonotype was counted at least ten times. The CDR3 region is CASSSDRAGELFF. The CDR3 nucleotides read TGTGCCAGCAGTTCCGACAGAGCCGGGGAGCTGTTTTTT. The chain is built from TRBV12-3 or TRBV12-4 and TRBJ2-2, with D maybe TRBD1 (5 bases). The ends were cut back, 4 bases at V and 6 bases at J, with 9 bases in the middle. The CDR3 length is 13 residues.

In this sample, this clonotype turned up a few times. The chain combines TRBV12-3 or TRBV12-4 with TRBJ1-5, with D perhaps matching TRBD1 (5 bases). The CDR3 contains 15 residues. The V and J ends lost 2 bases and 4 bases respectively, with 12 bases between them. CDR3 loop: CASSLQSGGNQPQHF. CDR3 in DNA: TGTGCCAGCAGTTTACAATCGGGGGGGAATCAGCCCCAGCATTTT.

J is TRBJ1-5 and V is TRBV12-3 or TRBV12-4; the match to TRBD1 covers 8 bases. The trim removed 5 bases at V and 3 bases at J, leaving 9 bases unmatched. The CDR3 loop spans 16 amino acids. The DNA of the CDR3 is TGTGCCAGCAGTCGCACCGGACAGGGAAACAATCAGCCCCAGCATTTT. Translated, it gives CASSRTGQGNNQPQHF.

The chain combines TRBV12-3 or TRBV12-4 with TRBJ2-7; 7 positions agree with TRBD2. With 1 base clipped from V and 3 bases from J, the junction kept 6 bases outside the gene matches. This CDR3 is 15 amino acids long. CDR3 nucleotides: TGTGCCAGCAGTTTAGGGGCTAGCGGAGGCTACGAGCAGTACTTC. Protein product: CASSLGASGGYEQYF.

The V call is TRBV2, the J call TRBJ2-7, with 10 bases fitting TRBD2. Germline CDR1 and CDR2: SNHLY and FYNNEI. J gave up 1 base and V 5 bases, and 5 bases lay outside the gene matches. The CDR3 runs 15 residues. For the CDR3, the DNA is TGTGCCAGCAGTCGGAGCGGGAGGGCGTCCTACGAGCAGTACTTC. It yields the protein CASSRSGRASYEQYF.

This clonotype has ten or more counts. V usage is TRBV2 and J usage is TRBJ1-1; D remains unclear. This CDR3 is built from 13 residues. Trimming took 8 bases from V and 0 from J, leaving 10 bases between them. Germline V gene sequence: CDR1 SNHLY, CDR2 FYNNEI. CDR3 sequence (DNA): TGTGCCAGCGGGGTAGGAATGAACACTGAAGCTTTCTTT. This translates into CASGVGMNTEAFF.

As regards this clonotype: A much larger clone is a single base away; this may be a read error. The chain is built from TRBV12-3 or TRBV12-4 and TRBJ2-3; tentative D call: TRBD2 (5 bases). This CDR3 has 13 residues. The CDR3 DNA follows: TGTACCGCCTCCACGGGGAGCACAGATACGCAGTATTTT. Its protein is CTASTGSTDTQYF.

A word on this clonotype: This may stem from a read error, because a much larger clone lies one nucleotide away. The rearrangement links TRBV15 to TRBJ1-5; TRBD1 might be the D (6 bases). Germline V gene sequence: CDR1 LNHNV, CDR2 YYDKDF (reference sequence). The CDR3 sequence is 13 residues long. The CDR3 nucleotides read TGTGCCACCAGCAGAGACAGGGGTCAGCCCCACCATTTT. It is translated as CATSRDRGQPHHF.

This clonotype has a handful of counts. V is TRBV5-6 and J is TRBJ2-7, with D possibly TRBD1 on 5 matching bases. From germline, CDR1 is SGHDT and CDR2 YYEEEE. V lost 1 base and J lost 3, with 14 bases in between. The CDR3 is 15 residues long. The CDR3 DNA is TGTGCCAGCAGCTTGCCCAGCAGGCAGGGCTACGAGCAGTACTTC. Residues: CASSLPSRQGYEQYF.

The table lists this clonotype with a count of one. This is likely a read error, given that the CDR3 carries no conserved phenylalanine or tryptophan at its end. V usage is TRBV12-3 or TRBV12-4 and J usage is TRBJ2-1; TRBD1 aligns across 10 bases. Trimming cost V 6 bases and J 12 bases; bases outside gene matches: 8. The CDR3 sequence is 13 residues long. The CDR3 coding sequence is TGTGCCAGCAGAAAGGGACAGGGGCATGTGCAGTTCCTC. It specifies CASRKGQGHVQFL.

This clonotype occurred many times. The chain recombines TRBV7-2 with TRBJ2-2; D is unresolved. V was clipped by 4 bases and J by 6 bases, with 9 bases between them. CDR1 is SGHTA and CDR2 is FQGNSA in the germline V gene. The length of the CDR3 is 13 residues. The CDR3 loop reads CASSSRQAGELFF. In DNA form, the CDR3 reads TGTGCCAGCAGCTCTCGACAAGCCGGGGAGCTGTTTTTT.

This clonotype was seen many times. The chain recombines TRBV12-3 or TRBV12-4 with TRBJ2-7, with TRBD1 identical over 11 bases. Germline trimming cut 6 bases from V and 3 bases from J; bases unmatched to any gene: 7. The CDR3 extends over 15 amino acids. The CDR3 protein is CASRRDRGWDYEQYF. The CDR3, as DNA: TGTGCCAGCAGGCGGGACAGGGGGTGGGACTACGAGCAGTACTTC.

This clonotype was observed many times. The V call is TRBV9, the J call TRBJ2-3; 7 nucleotides match TRBD2. From germline, CDR1 is SGDLS and CDR2 YYNGEE. The J segment lost 1 base and the V segment lost 4 bases, leaving 15 bases of the junction unmatched. The CDR3 length is 18 residues. The CDR3 protein is CASSSREGTLRRTDTQYF. The CDR3, as DNA: TGTGCCAGCAGCTCGAGGGAGGGCACGTTGAGGCGCACAGATACGCAGTATTTT.